Listed here are 6 T cell receptor beta chains from one sample, sequenced in a study of cytomegalovirus exposure and HLA in healthy donors. 13 Jbeta primers and 60 Vbeta primers were used for the PCR. Here immunoSEQ multiplex PCR was the method, and the copy in TCRdb shows in-frame clones only, minus some. Of under 200,000 clones detected, more than 60% appear once; the ten largest clones hold about 4.4%. Sequencing was performed on PBMCs. Source of these receptors: a man aged 35-49 years in good health and CMV-seronegative.

The CDR3 nucleotides are TGTGCCTGGACAGTTCGGAGCTCAGATACGCAGTATTTT. As protein: CAWTVRSSDTQYF. V is TRBV30 and J is TRBJ2-3, with D hard to call. V was trimmed by 4 bases and J by 4 bases, leaving 12 bases between them. CDR3 length: 13 residues. The V gene's germline CDR1 is GTSNPN and CDR2 SVGIG (reference sequence).

The chain employs TRBV7-9 and TRBJ2-1, with TRBD2 matching over 15 bases. Unmatched junction bases numbered 3, after V lost 5 bases and J lost 4 bases. The germline V gene has CDR1 SEHNR and CDR2 FQNEAQ (reference sequence). There are 16 residues in the CDR3. Written as DNA, the CDR3 is TGTGCCAGCAGCAGGACTAGCGGGGGGGCTTACAATGAGCAGTTCTTC. This encodes CASSRTSGGAYNEQFF.

V usage is TRBV18 and J usage is TRBJ2-7; unclear D gene. The germline CDR1 and CDR2 sequences are KGHSH and LQKENI. This CDR3 spans 14 amino acids. V shed 3 bases and J shed 3 bases, with 12 bases lying between them. The CDR3 nucleotides are TGTGCCAGCTCACCTGGCCATTTGCTCTACGAGCAGTACTTC. It is translated as CASSPGHLLYEQYF. Drawing the rest from reference TRBV18 and TRBJ2-7, the complete variable domain is NAGVMQNPRHLVRRRGQEARLRCSPMKGHSHVYWYRQLPEEGLKFMVYLQKENIIDESGMPKERFSAEFPKEGPSILRIQQVVRGDSAAYFCASSPGHLLYEQYFGPGTRLTVT.

This clone was detected once. The CDR3: CSVRYTGELFF. Here the CDR3 DNA reads TGCAGCGTGAGATACACCGGGGAGCTGTTTTTT. This rearrangement joins TRBV29-1 to TRBJ2-2; no definite D call. Germline assignment: CDR1 SQVTM and CDR2 ANQGSEA. V was shortened by 6 bases and J by 3 bases, with 5 bases between the two germline ends. The CDR3 spans 11 residues.

The chain uses TRBV2 and TRBJ2-3; tentatively, D is TRBD2 (6 bases). The germline V gene has CDR1 SNHLY and CDR2 FYNNEI. V was shortened by 6 bases and J by 1 base, with 26 bases between the two germline ends. CDR3 length equals 19 residues. CDR3 protein: CASSPRDFRRRVGTDTQYF. CDR3 nucleotides: TGTGCCAGCAGCCCTCGGGACTTTCGCCGACGGGTGGGCACAGATACGCAGTATTTT.

The rearrangement links TRBV6-5 to TRBJ2-7; TRBD2 is a possible D gene (5 bases). Germline V gives CDR1 MNHEY, CDR2 SVGAGI. The CDR3 consists of 12 residues. Trimming cost V 3 bases and J 6 bases, with 9 bases left between them. The CDR3 is CASSYLGGEQYF. CDR3 nucleotides: TGTGCCAGCAGTTATTTAGGAGGCGAGCAGTACTTC.